The 32 T cell receptor beta chains reported below all come from one sample, sequenced in a study of CD8 T cells in ankylosing spondylitis. TCRdb ran MiXCR on the 5' RACE reads and lists one entry per CDR3 protein. The sample shows around 150,000 distinct CDR3 sequences, about an eighth of them seen only once. The sample was blood, either unsorted or a sorted T cell fraction (not recorded which). All receptors derive from a female donor with ankylosing spondylitis or in good health (not recorded which).

Only a few counts were recorded for this clonotype. The rearrangement links TRBV19 to TRBJ2-1; 10 bases match TRBD2. Unmatched junction bases numbered 5, after V lost 1 base and J lost 8 bases. The CDR3 totals 15 residues. Germline CDR1 reads LNHDA; CDR2 reads SQIVND (reference sequence). The CDR3: CASSIAAGGLYEQFF. CDR3 DNA sequence: TGTGCCAGTAGTATAGCAGCGGGGGGGCTCTATGAGCAGTTCTTC. Full variable domain (outside the CDR3, taken from reference TRBV19 and TRBJ2-1): DGGITQSPKYLFRKEGQNVTLSCEQNLNHDAMYWYRQDPGQGLRLIYYSQIVNDFQKGDIAEGYSVSREKKESFPLTVTSAQKNPTAFYLCASSIAAGGLYEQFFGPGTRLTVL.

This clonotype was recorded many times. The CDR3 is CASSLAGRGLDTEAFF. The CDR3, as DNA: TGTGCCAGCAGCTTAGCGGGCAGGGGGCTGGACACTGAAGCTTTCTTT. The chain joins TRBV7-7 to TRBJ1-1, with 8 bases aligning to TRBD1. The CDR3 length is 16 residues. V lost 0 bases and J lost 3; bases outside the gene matches: 6. CDR1 and CDR2 from the germline V gene are SSHAT and FNYEAQ (reference sequence).

In this sample, this clonotype turned up many times. The chain employs TRBV5-1 and TRBJ1-2; maybe TRBD1 (5 bases). The V end lost 0 bases, the J end lost 6 bases, and 18 bases lay between the germline ends. CDR3 length equals 16 residues. CDR1 and CDR2 (germline): SGHRS, YFSETQ. The CDR3 sequence: CASSLVGVNADNGYTF. In DNA form, the CDR3 reads TGCGCCAGCAGCTTGGTCGGCGTAAACGCGGACAATGGCTACACCTTC.

Ten or more counts support this clonotype. The chain links TRBV20-1 to TRBJ2-1; no definite D call. The CDR3 loop spans 11 amino acids. V lost 3 bases and J lost 10, with 10 bases in between. CDR1 and CDR2 (germline): DFQATT, SNEGSKA (reference sequence). CDR3 sequence (DNA): TGCAGTGCTAGTTTCCATCGAGAGCAGTTCTTC. Protein product: CSASFHREQFF.

In this sample, this clonotype turned up a few times. This chain joins TRBV19 and TRBJ1-2, with 7 bases matching TRBD1. Trimming cost V 4 bases and J 6 bases; bases outside gene matches: 11. Germline CDR1 reads LNHDA; CDR2 reads SQIVND (reference sequence). The CDR3 length is 15 residues. The chain's CDR3 is CASSTGQAEYHGYTF. The CDR3 bases are TGTGCCAGTAGTACCGGACAGGCCGAATACCATGGCTACACCTTC.

This chain uses TRBV6-1 with TRBJ2-2; D may be TRBD2 (5 bases). Trimming removed 4 bases from V and 4 bases from J, with 13 bases in between. Germline assignment: CDR1 MNHNS and CDR2 SASEGT. The CDR3 runs 15 residues. Written as DNA, the CDR3 is TGTGCCAGCAGTGCGAGAGGGTACTTCACCGGGGAGCTGTTTTTT. It encodes CASSARGYFTGELFF.

This clonotype was seen repeatedly, ten times or more. V gene TRBV28 combines with J gene TRBJ2-3, with 7 positions matching TRBD2. With V trimmed by 7 bases and J by 1 base, 14 bases remained unmatched. CDR3 length equals 17 residues. Germline CDR1 and CDR2: MDHEN and SYDVKM. CDR3 sequence reads: CASTELATSGGTDTQYF. The CDR3 nucleotides are TGTGCCAGCACAGAACTAGCGACAAGTGGAGGCACAGATACGCAGTATTTT.

The rearrangement joins TRBV7-7 to TRBJ2-1; tentative D call: TRBD1 (6 bases). The V end lost 5 bases, the J end lost 6 bases, and 20 bases lay between the germline ends. CDR1 and CDR2 from the germline V gene are SSHAT and FNYEAQ (reference sequence). There are 16 residues in the CDR3. The CDR3 sequence: CASSITGTRSINEQFF. The CDR3 bases are TGTGCCAGCAGCATAACCGGGACAAGGAGCATCAATGAGCAGTTCTTC.

This clonotype was recorded at least ten times. The V call is TRBV12-3 or TRBV12-4, the J call TRBJ2-1; D gene uncertain. The CDR3 spans 14 residues. V lost 1 base to trimming and J lost 5 bases, with 9 bases between them. CDR3 DNA: TGTGCCAGCAGTTTAGGTGGGTCGGACAATGAGCAGTTCTTC. Amino acids: CASSLGGSDNEQFF.

This clonotype was observed a handful of times. The chain uses TRBV20-1 and TRBJ2-1; either TRBD1 or TRBD2 may supply D (5 bases each). Trimming removed 5 bases at V and 0 bases at J, with 11 bases between. CDR1 is DFQATT, CDR2 SNEGSKA, per germline (reference sequence). CDR3 length equals 14 residues. The CDR3 region is CSASGDLSYNEQFF. CDR3 bases: TGCAGTGCTTCCGGGGACCTCTCCTACAATGAGCAGTTCTTC.

This clonotype appeared many times. The genes are TRBV12-3 or TRBV12-4 and TRBJ1-2; D not certain. Trimming removed 5 bases at V and 0 bases at J, with 10 bases between. The CDR3 has 14 residues. Written as DNA, the CDR3 is TGTGCCAGCAGTGGGGTCCGATCTAACTATGGCTACACCTTC. This codes for CASSGVRSNYGYTF.

This clonotype was found many times. The genes are TRBV6-6 and TRBJ2-3, with a weak D call TRBD2 (6 bases). V gave up 6 bases and J gave up 5 bases, with 12 bases separating them. The CDR3 has 13 residues. Germline values: CDR1 MNHNY, CDR2 SVGAGI (reference sequence). CDR3 loop: CASSSTGVDTQYF. Written as DNA, the CDR3 is TGTGCCAGCAGCTCTACGGGGGTAGATACGCAGTATTTT.

Ten or more counts support this clonotype. The V gene is TRBV20-1, the J gene TRBJ2-1; D is unclear. Per the germline V gene, CDR1 is DFQATT and CDR2 is SNEGSKA (reference sequence). V was shortened by 0 bases and J by 6 bases, with 3 bases between the two germline ends. The CDR3 spans 11 residues. The chain's CDR3 is CSARDGNEQFF. In nucleotides, the CDR3 is TGCAGTGCTAGAGATGGCAATGAGCAGTTCTTC.

This clonotype was counted at least ten times. This chain connects TRBV7-9 to TRBJ2-7, with a tentative D call TRBD2 (5 bases). There are 13 residues in the CDR3. CDR1 and CDR2 from the germline V gene are SEHNR and FQNEAQ (reference sequence). Deletions cut 5 bases from V and 2 bases from J, with 10 bases between. CDR3 sequence: CASSQDGTYEQYF. The CDR3 DNA reads TGTGCCAGCAGCCAGGACGGGACCTACGAGCAGTACTTC.

The V call is TRBV21-1, the J call TRBJ2-2; the table assigns TRBD1, which was not confirmed against the DNA. TRBV21-1 is a pseudogene. The CDR3 loop spans 13 amino acids. CDR3 amino acids: CASRTGGIGELFF. The CDR3 nucleotides are TGTGCCAGCAGGACAGGGGGGATCGGGGAGCTGTTTTTT.

This clonotype was picked up many times. The V and J genes are TRBV12-3 or TRBV12-4 and TRBJ2-3; D is unclear. The CDR3 is made up of 12 amino acids. Trimming removed 5 bases at V and 3 bases at J, with 6 bases between. The CDR3 sequence: CASSLGTDTQYF. The CDR3 region has the DNA TGTGCCAGCAGTCTAGGAACAGATACGCAGTATTTT.

The table lists this clonotype with many counts. The chain is built from TRBV7-6 and TRBJ2-1, with D perhaps being TRBD1 or TRBD2 (6 bases each). The germline V gene encodes CDR1 SGHVS and CDR2 FNYEAQ. V was cut by 1 base and J by 4 bases, with 14 bases left in between. The CDR3 sequence is 16 residues long. CDR3 in DNA: TGTGCCAGCAGCTTAGAGGCGGGACATGGGTACAATGAGCAGTTCTTC. It is translated as CASSLEAGHGYNEQFF.

This clonotype was seen many times. The chain couples TRBV24-1 to TRBJ2-5; 7 positions agree with TRBD1. Germline assignment: CDR1 KGHDR and CDR2 SFDVKD. The CDR3 sequence is 16 residues long. The V gene end was trimmed by 4 bases and the J gene end by 3 bases; junction bases not matched to a gene: 10. The CDR3 loop is CATSDPRIRGKETQYF. CDR3 coding DNA: TGTGCCACCAGTGACCCCCGGATCAGGGGGAAAGAGACCCAGTACTTC.

This clonotype appeared many times. CDR3 loop: CASLGNTGELFF. CDR3 DNA: TGTGCCAGTCTAGGGAACACCGGGGAGCTGTTTTTT. This chain connects TRBV3-1 to TRBJ2-2; D gene unclear. Trimming stripped 9 bases from V and 1 base from J, with 6 bases between. Germline CDR1 and CDR2: LGHDT and YNNKEL (reference sequence). This CDR3 has 12 residues.

This clonotype was observed a handful of times. The V and J genes are TRBV12-3 or TRBV12-4 and TRBJ1-1; D possibly corresponds to TRBD1 (5 bases). CDR3 length equals 14 residues. The germline V and J ends were trimmed by 7 bases and 4 bases, with 16 bases remaining between them. As DNA, the CDR3 is TGTGCCAGCACCTCATGGGGGGGTGGCACTGAAGCTTTCTTT. Amino acid sequence: CASTSWGGGTEAFF.

The table lists this clonotype with many counts. This rearrangement joins TRBV5-4 to TRBJ2-2; D ambiguous. Between the trimmed V and J ends, which lost 4 bases and 2 bases, there was a span of 12 bases. From germline, CDR1 is SGHNT and CDR2 YYREEE (reference sequence). The CDR3 spans 15 residues. The CDR3 DNA reads TGTGCCAGCAGCCTCGCTCAGAAAAACACCGGGGAGCTGTTTTTT. Translating it yields CASSLAQKNTGELFF.

This clonotype was counted many times. This chain connects TRBV5-1 to TRBJ1-5; D is undetermined. CDR1 and CDR2 from the germline V gene are SGHRS and YFSETQ. Trimming pared 0 bases from V and 7 bases from J, leaving 11 bases between. There are 14 residues in the CDR3. CDR3 amino acids: CASSLGNPDQPQHF. CDR3 DNA: TGCGCCAGCAGCTTGGGAAACCCGGACCAGCCCCAGCATTTT. Complete variable domain (other parts from reference TRBV5-1 and TRBJ1-5): KAGVTQTPRYLIKTRGQQVTLSCSPISGHRSVSWYQQTPGQGLQFLFEYFSETQRNKGNFPGRFSGRQFSNSRSEMNVSTLELGDSALYLCASSLGNPDQPQHFGDGTRLSIL.

This clonotype was seen repeatedly, ten times or more. This chain connects TRBV29-1 to TRBJ1-1; 9 bases fit TRBD1. The CDR3 has 14 amino acids. CDR1 SQVTM and CDR2 ANQGSEA come from the germline V gene. The CDR3 spells CTLWWGTGPTEAFF. The CDR3 nucleotides are TGCACCCTCTGGTGGGGGACAGGGCCCACTGAAGCTTTCTTT.

This clonotype has a count of ten or more. The J gene is TRBJ2-2, the V gene TRBV3-1; D gene ambiguous. Trimming took 4 bases from V and 6 from J, leaving 12 bases between them. This CDR3 comprises 14 residues. Germline V lookup: CDR1 LGHDT, CDR2 YNNKEL (reference sequence). CDR3 DNA: TGTGCCAGCAGCCCCCCGGTAGAGTCCGGGGAGCTGTTTTTT. It translates to CASSPPVESGELFF. Full variable domain (rest looked up from reference TRBV3-1 and TRBJ2-2): DTAVSQTPKYLVTQMGNDKSIKCEQNLGHDTMYWYKQDSKKFLKIMFSYNNKELIINETVPNRFSPKSPDKAHLNLHINSLELGDSAVYFCASSPPVESGELFFGEGSRLTVL.

To note about this clonotype: One junction end disagrees with the germline gene, perhaps due to a read error. This chain links TRBV7-6 with TRBJ2-1; TRBD2 agrees at 9 bases. CDR3 length: 17 amino acids. Per germline, CDR1 SGHVS and CDR2 FNYEAQ. CDR3 DNA: TGTGCCAGCGGCTTAGTGGGGGGTAGCGGGAGAGTTGATGAGCAGTTCTTC. This codes for CASGLVGGSGRVDEQFF.

This chain links TRBV20-1 with TRBJ2-5; possible D gene TRBD1, 7 bases. The CDR3 is made up of 12 amino acids. The germline CDR1 and CDR2 sequences are DFQATT and SNEGSKA (reference sequence). V was clipped by 4 bases and J by 3 bases, with 9 bases between them. The CDR3 protein is CSAIRGEETQYF. CDR3 DNA sequence: TGCAGTGCTATCAGGGGGGAAGAGACCCAGTACTTC.

This sequence joins TRBV6-5 and TRBJ2-7; the D gene is possibly TRBD1 (6 bases). V lost 2 bases, J lost 8 bases, and 16 bases lay in between. The CDR3 contains 14 residues. In germline, CDR1 is MNHEY, CDR2 SVGAGI. CDR3: CASSYKARGSKQYF. The DNA for the CDR3 is TGTGCCAGCAGTTACAAGGCCAGGGGTTCCAAGCAGTACTTC.

This clonotype has ten or more counts. This rearrangement joins TRBV7-9 to TRBJ1-2, with D uncertain. The CDR3 length is 12 residues. Germline lookup yields CDR1 SEHNR and CDR2 FQNEAQ (reference sequence). Trimming cost V 2 bases and J 7 bases, with 8 bases left between them. CDR3 in amino acids: CASSLPWAGYTF. The CDR3 region has the DNA TGTGCCAGCAGCTTACCTTGGGCTGGCTACACCTTC. Full variable domain (remainder filled in from reference TRBV7-9 and TRBJ1-2): DTGVSQNPRHKITKRGQNVTFRCDPISEHNRLYWYRQTLGQGPEFLTYFQNEAQLEKSRLLSDRFSAERPKGSFSTLEIQRTEQGDSAMYLCASSLPWAGYTFGSGTRLTVV.

The chain employs TRBV7-2 and TRBJ1-4; D possibly corresponds to TRBD1 (5 bases). This CDR3 is 15 amino acids long. Germline CDR1 is SGHTA and CDR2 is FQGNSA. Trimming shortened V by 1 base and J by 6 bases, and 12 bases separated the two germline ends. The DNA for the CDR3 is TGTGCCAGCAGCTTAGAAGACAGATTCCATGAAAAACTGTTTTTT. Its protein is CASSLEDRFHEKLFF. The variable domain in full, with the rest retrieved from reference TRBV7-2 and TRBJ1-4, is GAGVSQSPSNKVTEKGKDVELRCDPISGHTALYWYRQSLGQGLEFLIYFQGNSAPDKSGLPSDRFSAERTGGSVSTLTIQRTQQEDSAVYLCASSLEDRFHEKLFFGSGTQLSVL.

Many counts were recorded for this clonotype. Here the CDR3 reads CASSVLAGLNNEQFF. For the CDR3, the DNA is TGCGCCAGCAGCGTACTAGCGGGATTGAACAATGAGCAGTTCTTC. The V gene is TRBV5-1, the J gene TRBJ2-1; TRBD2 matches 10 bases. Germline V gene lookup returns CDR1 SGHRS and CDR2 YFSETQ. The CDR3 has 15 residues. V was pared by 4 bases and J by 5 bases, with 6 bases of the junction left unmatched.

A few counts support this clonotype. The chain joins TRBV29-1 to TRBJ1-1, with TRBD1 matching 8 bases. Looked up from germline, CDR1 is SQVTM and CDR2 is ANQGSEA. There are 14 residues in the CDR3. Losses at the gene ends were 4 bases for V and 2 bases for J; bases not matched to a gene: 6. DNA for the CDR3: TGCAGCGTTGGAACCGACAGGGGAAACACTGAAGCTTTCTTT. It translates to CSVGTDRGNTEAFF. Based on the CDR3 plus reference TRBV29-1 and TRBJ1-1, the full variable domain is SAVISQKPSRDICQRGTSLTIQCQVDSQVTMMFWYRQQPGQSLTLIATANQGSEATYESGFVIDKFPISRPNLTFSTLTVSNMSPEDSSIYLCSVGTDRGNTEAFFGQGTRLTVV.

The rearrangement uses TRBV10-3 and TRBJ2-3, with 9 bases that match TRBD1. The CDR3 consists of 14 residues. The V gene end was trimmed by 10 bases and the J gene end by 4 bases; junction bases not matched to a gene: 9. Germline lookup yields CDR1 ENHRY and CDR2 SYGVKD. The CDR3 DNA is TGTGCCACCCAAACAGGGGGCGGGTCAGATACGCAGTATTTT. It encodes CATQTGGGSDTQYF.